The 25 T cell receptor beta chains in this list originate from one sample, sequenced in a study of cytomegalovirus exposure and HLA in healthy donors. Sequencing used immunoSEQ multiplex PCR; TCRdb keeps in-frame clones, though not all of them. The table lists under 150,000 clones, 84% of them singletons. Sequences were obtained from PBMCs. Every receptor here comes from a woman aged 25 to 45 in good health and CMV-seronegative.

CDR3 sequence (DNA): TGCGCCAGCAGCCAAGAAGTAGCGGAGCCCTACGAGCAGTACTTC. Its translation is CASSQEVAEPYEQYF. V is TRBV4-3 and J is TRBJ2-7; perhaps TRBD2 as D (6 bases). V dropped 0 bases and J dropped 2 bases, with 11 bases sitting between them. The CDR3 extends over 15 amino acids. Germline CDR1 LGHNA, CDR2 YSLEER.

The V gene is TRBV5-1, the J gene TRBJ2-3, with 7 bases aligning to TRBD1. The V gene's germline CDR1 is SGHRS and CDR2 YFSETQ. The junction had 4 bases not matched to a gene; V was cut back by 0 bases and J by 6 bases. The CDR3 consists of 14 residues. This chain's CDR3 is CASSLEGTADTQYF. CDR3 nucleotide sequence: TGCGCCAGCAGCTTGGAAGGGACAGCGGATACGCAGTATTTT. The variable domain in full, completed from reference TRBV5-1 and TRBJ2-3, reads KAGVTQTPRYLIKTRGQQVTLSCSPISGHRSVSWYQQTPGQGLQFLFEYFSETQRNKGNFPGRFSGRQFSNSRSEMNVSTLELGDSALYLCASSLEGTADTQYFGPGTRLTVL.

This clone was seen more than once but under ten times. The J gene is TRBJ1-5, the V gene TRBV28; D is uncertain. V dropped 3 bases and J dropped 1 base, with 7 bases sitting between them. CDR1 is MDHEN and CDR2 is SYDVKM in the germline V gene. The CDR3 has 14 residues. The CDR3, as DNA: TGTGCCAGCAGTTTTTCTTTGAGCAATCAGCCCCAGCATTTT. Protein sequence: CASSFSLSNQPQHF.

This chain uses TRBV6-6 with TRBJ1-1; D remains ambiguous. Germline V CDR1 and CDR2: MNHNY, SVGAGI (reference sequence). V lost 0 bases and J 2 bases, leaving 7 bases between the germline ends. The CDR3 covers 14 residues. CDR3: CASSYSGANTEAFF. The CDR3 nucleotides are TGTGCCAGCAGTTACTCAGGAGCCAACACTGAAGCTTTCTTT.

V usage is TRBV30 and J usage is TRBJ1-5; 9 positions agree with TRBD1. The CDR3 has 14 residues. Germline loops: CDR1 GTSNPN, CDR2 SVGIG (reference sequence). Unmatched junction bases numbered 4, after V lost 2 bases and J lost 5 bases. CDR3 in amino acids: CAWSRTGVDQPQHF. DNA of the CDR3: TGTGCCTGGAGTAGGACAGGGGTAGATCAGCCCCAGCATTTT.

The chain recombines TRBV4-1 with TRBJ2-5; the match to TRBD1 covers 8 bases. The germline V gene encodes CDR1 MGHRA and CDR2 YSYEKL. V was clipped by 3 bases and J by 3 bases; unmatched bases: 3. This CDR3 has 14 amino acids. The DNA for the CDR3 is TGCGCCAGCAGCCATAGGACAGGGAAAGAGACCCAGTACTTC. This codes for CASSHRTGKETQYF.

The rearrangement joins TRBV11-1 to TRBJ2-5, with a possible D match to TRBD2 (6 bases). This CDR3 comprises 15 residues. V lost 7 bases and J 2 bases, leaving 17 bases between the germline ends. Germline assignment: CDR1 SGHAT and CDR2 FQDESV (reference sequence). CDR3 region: CASNRLGNIQETQYF. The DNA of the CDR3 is TGTGCCAGCAACCGACTAGGCAACATTCAAGAGACCCAGTACTTC.

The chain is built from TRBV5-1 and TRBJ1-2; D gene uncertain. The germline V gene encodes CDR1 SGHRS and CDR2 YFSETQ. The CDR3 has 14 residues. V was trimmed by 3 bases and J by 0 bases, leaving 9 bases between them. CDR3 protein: CASSSGGANYGYTF. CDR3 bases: TGCGCCAGCAGCTCCGGCGGAGCTAACTATGGCTACACCTTC.

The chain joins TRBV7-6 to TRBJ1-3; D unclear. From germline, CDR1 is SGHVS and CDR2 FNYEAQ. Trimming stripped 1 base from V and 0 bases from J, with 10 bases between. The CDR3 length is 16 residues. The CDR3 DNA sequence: TGTGCCAGCAGCTTAGGGCAGAAAAACTCTGGAAACACCATATATTTT. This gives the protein CASSLGQKNSGNTIYF.

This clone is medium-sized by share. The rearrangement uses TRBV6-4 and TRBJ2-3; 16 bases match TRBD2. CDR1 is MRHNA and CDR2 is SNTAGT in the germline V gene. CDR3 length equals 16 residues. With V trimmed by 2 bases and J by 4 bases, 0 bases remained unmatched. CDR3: CASSDGTSGGADTQYF. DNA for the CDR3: TGTGCCAGCAGTGACGGGACTAGCGGGGGGGCAGATACGCAGTATTTT.

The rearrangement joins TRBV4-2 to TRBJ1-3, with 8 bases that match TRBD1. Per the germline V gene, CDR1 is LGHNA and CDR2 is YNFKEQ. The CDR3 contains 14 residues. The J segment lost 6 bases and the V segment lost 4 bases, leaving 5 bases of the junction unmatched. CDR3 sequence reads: CASSPLGQENTIYF. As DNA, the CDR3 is TGTGCCAGCAGCCCGTTGGGACAGGAAAACACCATATATTTT.

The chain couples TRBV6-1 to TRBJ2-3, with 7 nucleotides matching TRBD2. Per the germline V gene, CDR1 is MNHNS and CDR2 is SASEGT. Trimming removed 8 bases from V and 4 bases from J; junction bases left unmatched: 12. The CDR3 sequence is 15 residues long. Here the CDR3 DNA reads TGTGCCAGCGGGGGGGGACTAACGGAGGCAGATACGCAGTATTTT. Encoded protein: CASGGGLTEADTQYF.

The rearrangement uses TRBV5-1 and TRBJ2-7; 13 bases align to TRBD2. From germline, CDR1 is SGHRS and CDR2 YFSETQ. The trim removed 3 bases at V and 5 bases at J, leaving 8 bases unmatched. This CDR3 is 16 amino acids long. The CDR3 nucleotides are TGCGCCAGCAGCTCCACGGGACTAGCGGGGCAAGACGAGCAGTACTTC. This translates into CASSSTGLAGQDEQYF. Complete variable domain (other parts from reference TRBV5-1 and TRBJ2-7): KAGVTQTPRYLIKTRGQQVTLSCSPISGHRSVSWYQQTPGQGLQFLFEYFSETQRNKGNFPGRFSGRQFSNSRSEMNVSTLELGDSALYLCASSSTGLAGQDEQYFGPGTRLTVT.

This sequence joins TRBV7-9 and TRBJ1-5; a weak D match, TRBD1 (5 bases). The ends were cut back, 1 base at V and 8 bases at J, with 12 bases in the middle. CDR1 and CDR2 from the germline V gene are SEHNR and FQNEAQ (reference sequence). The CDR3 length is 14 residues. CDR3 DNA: TGTGCCAGCAGCTTAGACGGGGGGTGGGAGCCCCAGCATTTT. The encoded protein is CASSLDGGWEPQHF.

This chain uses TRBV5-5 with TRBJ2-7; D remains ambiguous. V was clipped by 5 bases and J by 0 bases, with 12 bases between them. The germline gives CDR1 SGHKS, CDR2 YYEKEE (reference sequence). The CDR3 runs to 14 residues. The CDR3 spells CASSSYQLSYEQYF. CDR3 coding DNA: TGTGCCAGCAGTAGCTACCAACTCTCCTACGAGCAGTACTTC.

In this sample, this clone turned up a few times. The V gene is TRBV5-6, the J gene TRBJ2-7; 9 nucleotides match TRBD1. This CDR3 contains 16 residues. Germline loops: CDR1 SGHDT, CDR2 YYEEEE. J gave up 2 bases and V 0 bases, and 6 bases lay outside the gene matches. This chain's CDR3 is CASSLGPDRGPYEQYF. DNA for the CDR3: TGTGCCAGCAGCTTGGGCCCGGACAGGGGCCCCTACGAGCAGTACTTC. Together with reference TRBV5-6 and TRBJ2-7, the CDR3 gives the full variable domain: DAGVTQSPTHLIKTRGQQVTLRCSPKSGHDTVSWYQQALGQGPQFIFQYYEEEERQRGNFPDRFSGHQFPNYSSELNVNALLLGDSALYLCASSLGPDRGPYEQYFGPGTRLTVT.

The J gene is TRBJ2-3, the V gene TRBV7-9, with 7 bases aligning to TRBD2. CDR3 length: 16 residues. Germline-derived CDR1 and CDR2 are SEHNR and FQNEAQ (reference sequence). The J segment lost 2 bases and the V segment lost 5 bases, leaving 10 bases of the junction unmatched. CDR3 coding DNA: TGTGCCAGCAGCCCGTGGCTACTAGCGACCACAGATACGCAGTATTTT. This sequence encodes CASSPWLLATTDTQYF.

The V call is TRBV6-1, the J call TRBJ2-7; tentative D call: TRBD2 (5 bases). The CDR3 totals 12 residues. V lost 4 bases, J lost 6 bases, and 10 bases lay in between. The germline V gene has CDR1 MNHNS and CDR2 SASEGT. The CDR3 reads CASSGRLSEQYF. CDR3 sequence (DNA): TGTGCCAGCAGTGGACGACTATCCGAGCAGTACTTC.

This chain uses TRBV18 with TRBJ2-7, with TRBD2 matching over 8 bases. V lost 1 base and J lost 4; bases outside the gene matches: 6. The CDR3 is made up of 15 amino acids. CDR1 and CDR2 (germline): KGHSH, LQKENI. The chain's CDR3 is CASSPLRAGVYEQYF. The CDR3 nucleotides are TGTGCCAGCTCACCACTGCGAGCGGGGGTTTACGAGCAGTACTTC.

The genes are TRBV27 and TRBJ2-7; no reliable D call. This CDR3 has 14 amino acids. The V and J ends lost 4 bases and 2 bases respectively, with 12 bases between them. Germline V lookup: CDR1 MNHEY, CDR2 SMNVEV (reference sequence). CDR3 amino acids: CASSSQYNTYEQYF. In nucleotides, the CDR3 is TGTGCCAGCAGTTCCCAGTACAACACCTACGAGCAGTACTTC.

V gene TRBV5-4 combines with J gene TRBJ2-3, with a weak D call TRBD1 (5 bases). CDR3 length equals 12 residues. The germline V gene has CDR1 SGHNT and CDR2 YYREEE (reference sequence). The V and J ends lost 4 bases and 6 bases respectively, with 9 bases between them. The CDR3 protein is CASSLSGDTQYF. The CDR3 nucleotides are TGTGCCAGCAGCCTATCAGGGGATACGCAGTATTTT.

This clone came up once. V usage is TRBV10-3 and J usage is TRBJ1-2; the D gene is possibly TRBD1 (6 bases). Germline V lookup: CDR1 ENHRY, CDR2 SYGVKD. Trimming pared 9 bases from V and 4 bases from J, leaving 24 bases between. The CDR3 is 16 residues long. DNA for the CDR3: TGTGCCATTGGAGGCACAGGGTCTAAAGAGGGCTATGGCTACACCTTC. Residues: CAIGGTGSKEGYGYTF.

CDR3 DNA sequence: TGTGCCAGCAGTGGGACTAGCGGGGTTGAGCAGTTCTTC. The encoded protein is CASSGTSGVEQFF. The chain is built from TRBV2 and TRBJ2-1; 12 positions agree with TRBD2. This CDR3 region has 13 residues. V trimming: 4 bases; J trimming: 9 bases; junction bases outside the gene matches: 1. Germline V lookup: CDR1 SNHLY, CDR2 FYNNEI.

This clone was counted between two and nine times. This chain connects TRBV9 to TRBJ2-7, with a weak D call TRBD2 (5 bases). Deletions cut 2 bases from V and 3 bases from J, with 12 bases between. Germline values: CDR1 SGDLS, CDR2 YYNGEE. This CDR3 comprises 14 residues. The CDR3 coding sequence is TGTGCCAGCAGCGTCTTCGGGGAAAGCTACGAGCAGTACTTC. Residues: CASSVFGESYEQYF.

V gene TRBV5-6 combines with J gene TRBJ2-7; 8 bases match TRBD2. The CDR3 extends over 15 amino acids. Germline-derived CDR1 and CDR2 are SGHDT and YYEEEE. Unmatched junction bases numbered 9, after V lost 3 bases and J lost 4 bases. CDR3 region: CASSSDGGVFYEQYF. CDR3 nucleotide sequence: TGTGCCAGCAGCTCCGACGGGGGGGTTTTTTACGAGCAGTACTTC.